Here is one TCR beta chain with its context. No antigen is known for it. The germline gives CDR1 MDHEN, CDR2 SYDVKM. V shed 6 bases, J shed 5 bases, and the junction held 12 bases outside the gene matches. The CDR3 length is 16 residues. Version v3.0 of the immunoSEQ assay ran at survey level. Data came from immunoSEQ multiplex PCR; TCRdb stores just in-frame clones and leaves some out. The repertoire holds about 20,000 clones, with approximately 86% as singletons. The data derive from a study of long-term antiretroviral therapy in people with HIV. Whole-study findings and limits: Although diversity increased after ART, it remained lower than in transplant donor controls.

Donors each had at least one pre-ART PBMC sample and at least two post-ART ones. Roughly 1-11 million cryopreserved PBMC were held in samples before DNA extraction. The specimen comprised unsorted PBMCs, sampled less than 2.5 years after starting antiretroviral therapy. The TCR originated in a man aged 40-50 years with HIV. The chain uses TRBV28 and TRBJ1-2; 10 nucleotides match TRBD1. The DNA for the CDR3 is TGTGCCAGCAGCGCTACAAGGACAGGGGGAGGTTATGGCTACACCTTC. Protein sequence: CASSATRTGGGYGYTF.